These 13 T cell receptor beta chains were sequenced from one sample in a study of T cells in Graves' hyperthyroidism and ophthalmopathy. Amplification of TCR beta CDR3 regions used RNA as the template. First-round RT-PCR with HTBI primers amplified the TCR CDR3 region. Via MiXCR, TCRdb re-called the multiplex PCR reads, giving one row per CDR3 protein. The sample carries 250,000 to 300,000 distinct CDR3 sequences, approximately 13% recorded once. The sequenced material came from blood. The receptor set was obtained from a woman aged 40 to 50 with Graves' hyperthyroidism.

This clonotype came up many times. The chain uses TRBV12-3 or TRBV12-4 and TRBJ2-1; 11 nucleotides align to TRBD2. V trimming: 5 bases; J trimming: 3 bases; junction bases outside the gene matches: 9. This CDR3 region has 17 residues. The CDR3 is CASSPPGLAGFYNEQFF. The CDR3 bases are TGTGCCAGCAGTCCACCAGGACTAGCGGGTTTCTACAATGAGCAGTTCTTC.

This clonotype was recorded many times. V usage is TRBV29-1 and J usage is TRBJ1-1; possibly TRBD1 for D (5 bases). V lost 4 bases to trimming and J lost 4 bases, with 10 bases between them. CDR1 and CDR2 from the germline V gene are SQVTM and ANQGSEA. This CDR3 is built from 12 residues. The CDR3 is CSVGGGTTEAFF. CDR3 in DNA: TGCAGCGTTGGTGGGGGGACCACTGAAGCTTTCTTT.

This clonotype appeared a few times. This chain uses TRBV19 with TRBJ2-1, with 9 bases fitting TRBD1. J was trimmed by 6 bases and V by 1 base; bases with no gene match: 1. Germline assignment: CDR1 LNHDA and CDR2 SQIVND (reference sequence). The CDR3 is 14 amino acids. The CDR3 spells CASSIGQGGNEQFF. CDR3 nucleotide sequence: TGTGCCAGTAGTATAGGACAGGGGGGCAATGAGCAGTTCTTC.

This clonotype was seen many times. The chain couples TRBV11-2 to TRBJ2-5; 7 nucleotides line up with TRBD2. V lost 1 base, J lost 5 bases, and 4 bases stayed unmatched. The germline V gene encodes CDR1 SGHAT and CDR2 FQNNGV. The CDR3 covers 14 residues. Written as DNA, the CDR3 is TGTGCCAGCAGCTTAGTTGCGGGAGCTGAGACCCAGTACTTC. It is translated as CASSLVAGAETQYF.

This clonotype was detected ten times or more. This sequence joins TRBV5-6 and TRBJ1-5; the D is unclear. V lost 5 bases and J 7 bases, leaving 25 bases between the germline ends. This CDR3 has 17 amino acids. Germline CDR1 reads SGHDT; CDR2 reads YYEEEE. In DNA, the CDR3 is TGTGCCAGCAGGCTGGGTGGCGAAGAAAAGGCGAGACAGCCCCAGCATTTT. Translating it yields CASRLGGEEKARQPQHF.

This chain connects TRBV3-1 to TRBJ1-5; TRBD1 aligns across 7 bases. With V trimmed by 1 base and J by 9 bases, 6 bases remained unmatched. CDR1 is LGHDT and CDR2 is YNNKEL in the germline V gene (reference sequence). This CDR3 spans 14 amino acids. The CDR3 here is CASSQAGGGRPQHF. The CDR3 DNA is TGTGCCAGCAGCCAAGCAGGGGGAGGACGGCCCCAGCATTTT.

The chain couples TRBV6-1 to TRBJ2-1; possibly TRBD1 for D (5 bases). The CDR3 totals 15 residues. Germline CDR1 and CDR2: MNHNS and SASEGT. V was cut by 7 bases and J by 3 bases, with 16 bases left in between. As DNA, the CDR3 is TGTGCCAGCAATGGCAATCAGGGTTTCTACAATGAGCAGTTCTTC. This translates into CASNGNQGFYNEQFF.

On this clonotype: A much larger clone differs from this one at a single base, so this may be a read error. This chain joins TRBV3-1 and TRBJ1-6, with unresolved D. Germline V lookup: CDR1 LGHDT, CDR2 YNNKEL (reference sequence). CDR3 length: 14 residues. CDR3 nucleotides: TGTGCCATCAGCCAAGATTCTGGGGATGCGACCCTCCACTTT. Its protein is CAISQDSGDATLHF.

Ten or more counts support this clonotype. The rearrangement links TRBV2 to TRBJ1-2; possibly TRBD1 for D (6 bases). Germline CDR1 reads SNHLY; CDR2 reads FYNNEI. Deletions cut 2 bases from V and 7 bases from J, with 14 bases between. This CDR3 contains 14 residues. The CDR3 region is CASSELSGAGGYTF. DNA of the CDR3: TGTGCCAGCAGTGAATTATCGGGGGCGGGTGGCTACACCTTC. The variable domain in full, completed from reference TRBV2 and TRBJ1-2, reads EPEVTQTPSHQVTQMGQEVILRCVPISNHLYFYWYRQILGQKVEFLVSFYNNEISEKSEIFDDQFSVERPDGSNFTLKIRSTKLEDSAMYFCASSELSGAGGYTFGSGTRLTVV.

This clonotype was picked up many times. The V and J genes are TRBV7-2 and TRBJ1-6; D gene unclear. The CDR3 has 16 residues. The V gene lost 1 base and the J gene lost 9 bases, with 16 bases spanning the gap. Germline assignment: CDR1 SGHTA and CDR2 FQGNSA. The CDR3 loop reads CASSLEAPGLGSPLHF. CDR3 coding DNA: TGTGCCAGCAGCTTAGAGGCGCCAGGCTTGGGTTCACCCCTCCACTTT.

This clonotype came up many times. This rearrangement joins TRBV15 to TRBJ1-4; possible D gene TRBD1, 6 bases. The V gene's germline CDR1 is LNHNV and CDR2 YYDKDF (reference sequence). V lost 1 base and J 4 bases, leaving 13 bases between the germline ends. The CDR3 has 16 residues. The CDR3 sequence: CATSRVPGQHNEKLFF. As DNA, the CDR3 is TGTGCCACCAGCAGAGTACCCGGACAGCATAATGAAAAACTGTTTTTT.

This clonotype was found many times. The chain carries TRBV30 and TRBJ2-5, with D tentatively TRBD2 (5 bases). Germline V lookup: CDR1 GTSNPN, CDR2 SVGIG (reference sequence). V lost 3 bases and J lost 4, with 15 bases in between. The CDR3 runs 14 residues. Here the CDR3 reads CAWRAAVGGETQYF. CDR3 in DNA: TGTGCCTGGAGGGCAGCGGTTGGCGGAGAGACCCAGTACTTC.

This clonotype was picked up many times. This rearrangement joins TRBV7-3 to TRBJ2-7; D remains unclear. CDR3 size: 13 residues. Looked up from germline, CDR1 is SGHTA and CDR2 is FQGTGA. The ends were cut back, 5 bases at V and 7 bases at J, with 15 bases in the middle. In nucleotides, the CDR3 is TGTGCCAGCAGCCCACAGCCAGCCCGAGAGCAGTACTTC. Its protein product is CASSPQPAREQYF.